The 23 T cell receptor beta chains presented below share a single source sample, sequenced in a study of ipilimumab plus nivolumab after autologous stem cell transplantation. The assay was immunoSEQ multiplex PCR, and TCRdb's table has in-frame clones only and misses some. The repertoire holds some 3,100 clones, with around 80% as singletons. The sample here was PBMCs, taken in a trial of ipilimumab plus nivolumab as post-transplant consolidation. The origin of the receptors is a male donor with multiple myeloma.

The rearrangement links TRBV28 to TRBJ2-4; D is possibly TRBD1 or TRBD2 (5 bases each). Between the trimmed V and J ends, which lost 6 bases and 4 bases, there was a span of 10 bases. Germline V gene lookup returns CDR1 MDHEN and CDR2 SYDVKM. The CDR3 length is 13 residues. CDR3 nucleotide sequence: TGTGCCAGCAGCCGGGACGGTAAAAACATTCAGTACTTC. It codes for CASSRDGKNIQYF.

The table lists this clone with a count of one. The V and J genes are TRBV6-6 and TRBJ2-3; no clear D gene. The CDR3 runs 15 residues. Per germline, CDR1 MNHNY and CDR2 SVGAGI (reference sequence). Trimming pared 0 bases from V and 0 bases from J, leaving 7 bases between. As DNA, the CDR3 is TGTGCCAGCAGTTACTCCAAAACTAGCACAGATACGCAGTATTTT. It specifies CASSYSKTSTDTQYF.

This chain uses TRBV9 with TRBJ1-6; D uncertain. Germline V CDR1 and CDR2: SGDLS, YYNGEE. The CDR3 runs to 16 residues. The V end lost 0 bases, the J end lost 0 bases, and 7 bases lay between the germline ends. The CDR3: CASSVGQSSYNSPLHF. CDR3 in DNA: TGTGCCAGCAGCGTAGGCCAGAGCTCCTATAATTCACCCCTCCACTTT. Drawing the rest from reference TRBV9 and TRBJ1-6, the complete variable domain is DSGVTQTPKHLITATGQRVTLRCSPRSGDLSVYWYQQSLDQGLQFLIQYYNGEERAKGNILERFSAQQFPDLHSELNLSSLELGDSALYFCASSVGQSSYNSPLHFGNGTRLTVT.

V is TRBV13 and J is TRBJ2-1; perhaps TRBD2 as D (5 bases). There are 16 residues in the CDR3. CDR1 and CDR2 from the germline V gene are PRHDT and FYEKMQ (reference sequence). V dropped 10 bases and J dropped 0 bases, with 19 bases sitting between them. The CDR3 nucleotides are TGTGCCACCATAACCGAGGAACTAGGCTCCTACAATGAGCAGTTCTTC. This sequence encodes CATITEELGSYNEQFF. Full variable domain (rest looked up from reference TRBV13 and TRBJ2-1): AAGVIQSPRHLIKEKRETATLKCYPIPRHDTVYWYQQGPGQDPQFLISFYEKMQSDKGSIPDRFSAQQFSDYHSELNMSSLELGDSALYFCATITEELGSYNEQFFGPGTRLTVL.

This sequence joins TRBV4-3 and TRBJ2-6; D is possibly TRBD1 (5 bases). Deletions cut 8 bases from V and 4 bases from J, with 21 bases between. CDR1 LGHNA and CDR2 YSLEER come from the germline V gene. This CDR3 has 17 residues. The CDR3 DNA reads TGCGCCAGCTCCAGGGCAGACTCTAATGCGGGGGCCAACGTCCTGACTTTC. Translation gives CASSRADSNAGANVLTF.

V gene TRBV19 combines with J gene TRBJ1-1; D remains ambiguous. CDR3 size: 15 residues. Trimming pared 6 bases from V and 0 bases from J, leaving 14 bases between. The germline V gene has CDR1 LNHDA and CDR2 SQIVND (reference sequence). CDR3 amino acids: CASRRTVLMNTEAFF. In DNA, the CDR3 is TGTGCCAGTAGGCGGACGGTCCTCATGAACACTGAAGCTTTCTTT.

With regard to this clone: Other nucleotide sequences from this sample produce the same CDR3. This chain joins TRBV5-1 and TRBJ2-5, with TRBD2 matching over 7 bases. V was pared by 2 bases and J by 3 bases, with 4 bases of the junction left unmatched. Germline assignment: CDR1 SGHRS and CDR2 YFSETQ. The CDR3 totals 14 residues. The CDR3 coding sequence is TGCGCCAGCAGCTTTGTCGCGGGGGAAGAGACCCAGTACTTC. Its protein product is CASSFVAGEETQYF. The variable domain in full, completed from reference TRBV5-1 and TRBJ2-5, reads KAGVTQTPRYLIKTRGQQVTLSCSPISGHRSVSWYQQTPGQGLQFLFEYFSETQRNKGNFPGRFSGRQFSNSRSEMNVSTLELGDSALYLCASSFVAGEETQYFGPGTRLLVL.

The V call is TRBV7-2, the J call TRBJ1-2; TRBD1 aligns across 9 bases. The CDR3 sequence is 14 residues long. Germline V gene sequence: CDR1 SGHTA, CDR2 FQGNSA. The J segment lost 5 bases and the V segment lost 5 bases, leaving 6 bases of the junction unmatched. The CDR3 nucleotides are TGTGCCAGCAGCATCTCCGGGACAGGGTATGGCTACACCTTC. Translated, it gives CASSISGTGYGYTF.

This rearrangement joins TRBV27 to TRBJ2-7; D is unresolved. The CDR3 has 17 amino acids. Per germline, CDR1 MNHEY and CDR2 SMNVEV (reference sequence). Trimming pared 2 bases from V and 3 bases from J, leaving 20 bases between. The CDR3 DNA is TGTGCCAGCAGTTTAATTTACGCGATAGGTGAACGCTACGAGCAGTACTTC. Protein: CASSLIYAIGERYEQYF.

The V call is TRBV27, the J call TRBJ2-7; 9 bases line up with TRBD1. Germline-derived CDR1 and CDR2 are MNHEY and SMNVEV (reference sequence). The CDR3 totals 17 residues. V shed 2 bases, J shed 1 base, and the junction held 9 bases outside the gene matches. The CDR3: CASSLAVSGTGSYEQYF. In nucleotides, the CDR3 is TGTGCCAGCAGTTTAGCGGTTTCCGGGACAGGGTCCTACGAGCAGTACTTC.

This clone occurred a few times. The chain joins TRBV6-6 to TRBJ1-2; maybe TRBD1 (5 bases). Trimming pared 2 bases from V and 6 bases from J, leaving 13 bases between. The germline gives CDR1 MNHNY, CDR2 SVGAGI (reference sequence). The length of the CDR3 is 14 residues. The CDR3 loop is CASSYGQGLNGYTF. CDR3 nucleotides: TGTGCCAGCAGTTACGGGCAGGGTCTAAATGGCTACACCTTC.

The chain has TRBV9 and TRBJ2-7; perhaps TRBD2 as D (7 bases). The CDR3 covers 14 residues. Germline V lookup: CDR1 SGDLS, CDR2 YYNGEE. Trimming shortened V by 1 base and J by 5 bases, and 13 bases separated the two germline ends. The CDR3 region has the DNA TGTGCCAGCAGCGTAACGGGGGGCGGCAACGAGCAGTACTTC. It is translated as CASSVTGGGNEQYF.

This chain links TRBV5-1 with TRBJ2-5, with 12 bases that match TRBD2. Germline lookup yields CDR1 SGHRS and CDR2 YFSETQ. The CDR3 runs to 17 residues. The J segment lost 5 bases and the V segment lost 0 bases, leaving 8 bases of the junction unmatched. CDR3 nucleotide sequence: TGCGCCAGCAGCTTGGCCCCTAGCGGGGGGGCAGGGGAGACCCAGTACTTC. It is translated as CASSLAPSGGAGETQYF.

The V gene is TRBV10-1, the J gene TRBJ1-2; a possible D gene is TRBD1 (6 bases). The CDR3 runs 13 residues. The V and J ends lost 3 bases and 4 bases respectively, with 9 bases between them. Germline V CDR1 and CDR2: WNHNN, SYGVQD (reference sequence). CDR3 in DNA: TGCGCCAGCAGTGATGGAGGGGGCTATGGCTACACCTTC. Protein: CASSDGGGYGYTF.

V and J are TRBV5-1 and TRBJ2-7, with 15 bases that match TRBD2. The germline gives CDR1 SGHRS, CDR2 YFSETQ. The CDR3 has 16 amino acids. V was clipped by 3 bases and J by 5 bases; unmatched bases: 6. The CDR3 sequence is CASSSGLAGGKNEQYF. CDR3 nucleotides: TGCGCCAGCAGCTCGGGACTAGCGGGGGGTAAGAACGAGCAGTACTTC.

The DNA for the CDR3 is TGCAGCGTTGACGGGAGGACGACTAGCACAGATACGCAGTATTTT. Translation: CSVDGRTTSTDTQYF. The chain couples TRBV29-1 to TRBJ2-3; TRBD2 aligns across 7 bases. V dropped 3 bases and J dropped 0; count of bases not matched to a gene: 6. Germline loops: CDR1 SQVTM, CDR2 ANQGSEA. There are 15 residues in the CDR3.

The gene calls are TRBV19 and TRBJ1-6; 7 nucleotides match TRBD1. V gave up 5 bases and J gave up 7 bases; unmatched junction bases: 8. CDR3 length equals 15 residues. The germline V gene has CDR1 LNHDA and CDR2 SQIVND (reference sequence). The CDR3 DNA reads TGTGCCAGTAGTCCCAGACAGGGCCAAAATTCACCCCTCCACTTT. Residues: CASSPRQGQNSPLHF.

The chain is built from TRBV10-3 and TRBJ2-1; 7 bases fit TRBD2. The CDR3 spans 13 residues. The V and J ends lost 4 bases and 5 bases, in that order; junction bases with no gene match: 2. CDR1 and CDR2 from the germline V gene are ENHRY and SYGVKD. The DNA for the CDR3 is TGTGCCATCAGTGGGCGGGGGAACAATGAGCAGTTCTTC. Encoded protein: CAISGRGNNEQFF.

This clone has only a few counts. The chain employs TRBV30 and TRBJ1-6, with 12 positions matching TRBD1. CDR3 length: 15 amino acids. J lost 11 bases, V lost 4 bases, and 9 bases had no gene match. Germline loops: CDR1 GTSNPN, CDR2 SVGIG (reference sequence). The CDR3 loop is CAWIRPGTGGAPLHF. In nucleotides, the CDR3 is TGTGCCTGGATCCGCCCCGGGACAGGGGGCGCACCCCTCCACTTT.

The chain joins TRBV5-5 to TRBJ1-1; D is unresolved. Trimming shortened V by 2 bases and J by 1 base, and 9 bases separated the two germline ends. The CDR3 consists of 14 residues. CDR1 is SGHKS, CDR2 YYEKEE, per germline (reference sequence). CDR3 in DNA: TGTGCCAGCAGCTTAGACCGGCAGAACACTGAAGCTTTCTTT. It encodes CASSLDRQNTEAFF.

This chain connects TRBV4-2 to TRBJ1-6; no firm D call. Trimming removed 0 bases at V and 7 bases at J, with 10 bases between. The CDR3 has 15 amino acids. The germline V gene has CDR1 LGHNA and CDR2 YNFKEQ. The CDR3 here is CASSQEGRWNSPLHF. Here the CDR3 DNA reads TGTGCCAGCAGCCAAGAAGGACGGTGGAATTCACCCCTCCACTTT.

The chain has TRBV30 and TRBJ1-2; 9 bases are a match to TRBD1. J was trimmed by 3 bases and V by 3 bases; bases with no gene match: 5. The CDR3 totals 14 residues. CDR1 is GTSNPN and CDR2 is SVGIG in the germline V gene (reference sequence). CDR3 in DNA: TGTGCCTGGAGCCCGACAGGGGGGGACTATGGCTACACCTTC. Translated: CAWSPTGGDYGYTF. Filled out from reference TRBV30 and TRBJ1-2, the complete variable domain reads SQTIHQWPATLVQPVGSPLSLECTVEGTSNPNLYWYRQAAGRGLQLLFYSVGIGQISSEVPQNLSASRPQDRQFILSSKKLLLSDSGFYLCAWSPTGGDYGYTFGSGTRLTVV.

CDR3 protein: CASSQAGQGLNEQYF. The CDR3 DNA sequence: TGCGCCAGCAGCCAAGCAGGACAGGGCCTAAACGAGCAGTACTTC. The chain combines TRBV4-3 with TRBJ2-7; 8 positions agree with TRBD1. J was trimmed by 5 bases and V by 1 base; bases with no gene match: 7. This CDR3 has 15 residues. Germline CDR1 is LGHNA and CDR2 is YSLEER.